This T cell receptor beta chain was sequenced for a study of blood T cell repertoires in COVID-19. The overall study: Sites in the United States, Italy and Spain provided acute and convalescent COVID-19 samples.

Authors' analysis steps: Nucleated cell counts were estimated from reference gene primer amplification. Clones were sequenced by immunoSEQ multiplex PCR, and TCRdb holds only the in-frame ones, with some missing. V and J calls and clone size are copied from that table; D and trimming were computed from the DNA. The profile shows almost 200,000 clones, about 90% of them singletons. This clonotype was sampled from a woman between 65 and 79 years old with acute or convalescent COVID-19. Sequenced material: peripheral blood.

The CDR3 DNA follows: TGTGCCAGCAGCTTGGGGAAGGGAGCACCCTACGAGCAGTACTTC. This encodes CASSLGKGAPYEQYF. V gene TRBV5-6 combines with J gene TRBJ2-7; tentatively, D is TRBD2 (5 bases). Germline V gene data show CDR1 as SGHDT and CDR2 as YYEEEE. Deletions cut 0 bases from V and 2 bases from J, with 12 bases between. The CDR3 is 15 amino acids.